One sample yielded the 26 T cell receptor beta chains listed below, sequenced in a study of blood T cell repertoires in COVID-19. Method: immunoSEQ multiplex PCR; TCRdb's copy keeps in-frame clones and lacks some. The sample contains approximately 150,000 clones, around 82% of which appear only once. Sequencing used PBMCs or T cells enriched from blood (not recorded which). These receptors originate from a man between 40 and 49 years old who had recovered from COVID-19.

As DNA, the CDR3 is TGTGCTAGTGGTTTGGTAGTCGCCGGGGAAGGGACTGAAGCTTTCTTT. The encoded protein is CASGLVVAGEGTEAFF. The gene calls are TRBV12-5 and TRBJ1-1; D is unclear. The CDR3 is 16 residues long. V lost 0 bases to trimming and J lost 5 bases, with 16 bases between them. In germline, CDR1 is LGHNT, CDR2 FRNRAP. Full variable domain (outside the CDR3, taken from reference TRBV12-5 and TRBJ1-1): DARVTQTPRHKVTEMGQEVTMRCQPILGHNTVFWYRQTMMQGLELLAYFRNRAPLDDSGMPKDRFSAEMPDATLATLKIQPSEPRDSAVYFCASGLVVAGEGTEAFFGQGTRLTVV.

This chain connects TRBV29-1 to TRBJ1-2; 8 bases match TRBD1. Germline V CDR1 and CDR2: SQVTM, ANQGSEA. The CDR3 runs to 12 residues. Trimming removed 3 bases from V and 7 bases from J; junction bases left unmatched: 4. CDR3 sequence reads: CSVEDRDRGYTF. CDR3 nucleotide sequence: TGCAGCGTTGAGGACAGGGATCGTGGCTACACCTTC.

This chain links TRBV2 with TRBJ2-5, with no clear D. CDR3 length: 12 residues. Trimming left V 7 bases short and J 7 bases short, with 13 bases between. CDR1 and CDR2 (germline): SNHLY, FYNNEI. CDR3 loop: CASKPAIGTQYF. The DNA of the CDR3 is TGTGCCAGCAAGCCAGCGATAGGGACCCAGTACTTC.

The rearrangement links TRBV29-1 to TRBJ1-5; D gene ambiguous. The CDR3 contains 12 residues. Trimming removed 4 bases at V and 2 bases at J, with 6 bases between. Germline V gives CDR1 SQVTM, CDR2 ANQGSEA. The CDR3 sequence is CSVAEGNQPQHF. The CDR3 DNA follows: TGCAGCGTTGCGGAGGGCAATCAGCCCCAGCATTTT.

This clone was found a few times. The gene calls are TRBV24-1 and TRBJ1-4; tentative D call: TRBD1 (6 bases). This CDR3 region has 11 residues. Germline values: CDR1 KGHDR, CDR2 SFDVKD. The V end was cut by 3 bases, the J end by 16 bases, with 11 bases between. The CDR3 DNA reads TGTGCCACCAGTGATCGGACAGCCTGGTTTTTT. Translation: CATSDRTAWFF.

The chain carries TRBV7-9 and TRBJ2-7; 7 bases match TRBD2. The CDR3 has 15 residues. Unmatched junction bases numbered 4, after V lost 2 bases and J lost 0 bases. The germline V gene encodes CDR1 SEHNR and CDR2 FQNEAQ (reference sequence). The CDR3: CASSLSGVSSYEQYV. CDR3 nucleotides: TGTGCCAGCAGCTTAAGCGGGGTAAGCTCCTACGAGCAGTACGTC.

The CDR3 DNA is TGTGCCAGCAGCCAAGACGACAGGAAAAGTGAAGCTTTCTTT. Protein sequence: CASSQDDRKSEAFF. The chain couples TRBV4-2 to TRBJ1-1, with D perhaps matching TRBD1 (6 bases). With 0 bases removed from V and 7 bases from J, the gap between germline ends came to 12 bases. The CDR3 spans 14 residues. CDR1 and CDR2 (germline): LGHNA, YNFKEQ.

The rearrangement links TRBV2 to TRBJ2-5, with D perhaps TRBD2 (6 bases). The CDR3 consists of 14 residues. Germline-derived CDR1 and CDR2 are SNHLY and FYNNEI. Trimming took 3 bases from V and 5 from J, leaving 13 bases between them. Here the CDR3 reads CASSDKTGVETQYF. CDR3 bases: TGTGCCAGCAGTGATAAAACGGGGGTGGAGACCCAGTACTTC.

The rearrangement joins TRBV7-8 to TRBJ2-5, with D possibly TRBD2 on 6 matching bases. Per germline, CDR1 SGHVS and CDR2 FQNEAQ. The CDR3 sequence is 16 residues long. V was cut by 1 base and J by 8 bases, with 20 bases left in between. CDR3 DNA sequence: TGTGCCAGCAGCTTAGGACCGGGGGAGGCCCAGGGAACCCAGTACTTC. Protein product: CASSLGPGEAQGTQYF.

The chain has TRBV30 and TRBJ1-2; no definite D call. The CDR3 totals 12 residues. V was trimmed by 3 bases and J by 8 bases, leaving 13 bases between them. In germline, CDR1 is GTSNPN, CDR2 SVGIG (reference sequence). The CDR3 is CAWSFAGSGYTF. For the CDR3, the DNA is TGTGCCTGGAGCTTTGCGGGTAGCGGCTACACCTTC.

J is TRBJ2-7 and V is TRBV6-5; D is perhaps TRBD1 (5 bases). V lost 0 bases to trimming and J lost 2 bases, with 8 bases between them. Per germline, CDR1 MNHEY and CDR2 SVGAGI. This CDR3 is built from 14 residues. In nucleotides, the CDR3 is TGTGCCAGCAGTTACTCTAGGGGTCCCTACGAGCAGTACTTC. Translated: CASSYSRGPYEQYF.

V gene TRBV19 combines with J gene TRBJ1-2; D is uncertain. CDR1 and CDR2 (germline): LNHDA, SQIVND (reference sequence). This CDR3 region has 11 residues. Deletions cut 10 bases from V and 1 base from J, with 7 bases between. The CDR3, as DNA: TGTGCCACCGGGGATAACTATGGCTACACCTTC. Translating gives CATGDNYGYTF.

The chain links TRBV19 to TRBJ1-2; D is perhaps TRBD1 (6 bases). CDR1 is LNHDA, CDR2 SQIVND, per germline (reference sequence). Trimming took off 2 bases at V and 4 bases at J, with 14 bases between the two ends. The CDR3 extends over 15 amino acids. The CDR3 coding sequence is TGTGCCAGTAGTATAATAAGTGGCAGGGGCTATGGCTACACCTTC. It translates to CASSIISGRGYGYTF.

The CDR3 loop is CASSYGGETQYF. The DNA for the CDR3 is TGTGCCAGCAGTTACGGGGGGGAGACCCAGTACTTC. V is TRBV6-5 and J is TRBJ2-5; possible D gene TRBD2, 6 bases. The V and J ends lost 2 bases and 5 bases respectively, with 6 bases between them. Germline-derived CDR1 and CDR2 are MNHEY and SVGAGI. The CDR3 consists of 12 residues.

The chain recombines TRBV6-5 with TRBJ1-2, with 8 nucleotides matching TRBD1. V lost 2 bases, J lost 4 bases, and 3 bases stayed unmatched. Germline CDR1 and CDR2: MNHEY and SVGAGI. The CDR3 has 14 residues. In DNA form, the CDR3 reads TGTGCCAGCAGTTACGGACAGGGCCGCTATGGCTACACCTTC. Translating it yields CASSYGQGRYGYTF.

DNA for the CDR3: TGTGCCTGGACACAGGGATTAGGTGGAAACACCATATATTTT. This sequence encodes CAWTQGLGGNTIYF. The rearrangement joins TRBV30 to TRBJ1-3; possibly TRBD1 for D (6 bases). In germline, CDR1 is GTSNPN, CDR2 SVGIG (reference sequence). V lost 4 bases, J lost 3 bases, and 13 bases lay in between. The CDR3 consists of 14 residues.

V and J are TRBV7-9 and TRBJ1-5; 8 nucleotides agree with TRBD1. This CDR3 comprises 15 residues. Germline V lookup: CDR1 SEHNR, CDR2 FQNEAQ (reference sequence). Unmatched junction bases numbered 13, after V lost 8 bases and J lost 7 bases. CDR3: CASSRGGQGGQPQHF. The CDR3 bases are TGTGCCAGCTCACGCGGTGGACAGGGAGGCCAGCCCCAGCATTTT.

This chain joins TRBV6-5 and TRBJ1-2; D gene uncertain. Germline V CDR1 and CDR2: MNHEY, SVGAGI. V dropped 7 bases and J dropped 5 bases, with 11 bases sitting between them. CDR3 length: 12 amino acids. The CDR3 loop reads CASMASGYGYTF. CDR3 bases: TGTGCCAGCATGGCGAGCGGGTATGGCTACACCTTC.

The chain has TRBV30 and TRBJ2-1; TRBD2 matches 9 bases. Germline values: CDR1 GTSNPN, CDR2 SVGIG (reference sequence). With 0 bases clipped from V and 5 bases from J, the junction kept 14 bases outside the gene matches. This CDR3 has 18 residues. CDR3 in DNA: TGTGCCTGGAGTGTATGGAGGACGAGCGGGGGGTCTAACAATGAGCAGTTCTTC. It codes for CAWSVWRTSGGSNNEQFF.

In DNA, the CDR3 is TGTGCCAGCAGCTTAGTCCCGGGAGGGGCAGTAGGCTACACCTTC. Translation gives CASSLVPGGAVGYTF. This chain joins TRBV7-2 and TRBJ1-2; TRBD1 is a possible D gene (5 bases). The CDR3 extends over 15 amino acids. Germline V CDR1 and CDR2: SGHTA, FQGNSA. Trimming shortened V by 1 base and J by 8 bases, and 17 bases separated the two germline ends.

The V call is TRBV5-6, the J call TRBJ2-7, with no clear D. V gave up 1 base and J gave up 1 base, with 3 bases separating them. The CDR3 has 12 amino acids. The V gene's germline CDR1 is SGHDT and CDR2 YYEEEE. The CDR3 sequence is CASSLLSYEQYF. The CDR3 DNA follows: TGTGCCAGCAGCTTGCTATCCTACGAGCAGTACTTC.

The rearrangement joins TRBV9 to TRBJ2-5; D may be TRBD2 (6 bases). Trimming removed 5 bases from V and 4 bases from J, with 18 bases in between. The CDR3 extends over 15 amino acids. Germline CDR1 is SGDLS and CDR2 is YYNGEE. CDR3 bases: TGTGCCAGCAGTCAGCATGGGGGGTTGGCAGAGACCCAGTACTTC. Translation gives CASSQHGGLAETQYF.

The J gene is TRBJ2-1, the V gene TRBV19; TRBD1 matches at 7 bases. The CDR3 is 16 amino acids. J was trimmed by 2 bases and V by 2 bases; bases with no gene match: 6. CDR1 LNHDA and CDR2 SQIVND come from the germline V gene (reference sequence). The CDR3 loop reads CASSIIRTGTYNEQFF. The CDR3 coding sequence is TGTGCCAGTAGTATAATCCGGACAGGTACCTACAATGAGCAGTTCTTC.

V is TRBV27 and J is TRBJ1-1, with 8 bases that match TRBD1. CDR3 length: 15 amino acids. Germline V gene lookup returns CDR1 MNHEY and CDR2 SMNVEV (reference sequence). With 5 bases clipped from V and 4 bases from J, the junction kept 9 bases outside the gene matches. CDR3 sequence: CASSTSGGWVTEAFF. CDR3 in DNA: TGTGCCAGCAGTACCTCAGGGGGCTGGGTCACTGAAGCTTTCTTT.

The rearrangement joins TRBV18 to TRBJ1-3; D unresolved. The ends were cut back, 0 bases at V and 5 bases at J, with 11 bases in the middle. Germline CDR1 and CDR2: KGHSH and LQKENI. The CDR3 consists of 15 residues. The CDR3 DNA reads TGTGCCAGCTCACCACCCTTCGGTTTTCGAAACACCATATATTTT. Amino acid sequence: CASSPPFGFRNTIYF. The full variable domain, in which reference TRBV18 and TRBJ1-3 provide the parts outside the CDR3, is NAGVMQNPRHLVRRRGQEARLRCSPMKGHSHVYWYRQLPEEGLKFMVYLQKENIIDESGMPKERFSAEFPKEGPSILRIQQVVRGDSAAYFCASSPPFGFRNTIYFGEGSWLTVV.

Here the CDR3 reads CASSPLQVSYNSPLHF. In DNA, the CDR3 is TGTGCCAGCAGCCCTCTACAGGTCTCCTATAATTCACCCCTCCACTTT. The chain recombines TRBV9 with TRBJ1-6; tentative D call: TRBD1 (5 bases). This CDR3 region has 16 residues. V dropped 4 bases and J dropped 0 bases, with 11 bases sitting between them. Looked up from germline, CDR1 is SGDLS and CDR2 is YYNGEE. Together with reference TRBV9 and TRBJ1-6, the CDR3 gives the full variable domain: DSGVTQTPKHLITATGQRVTLRCSPRSGDLSVYWYQQSLDQGLQFLIQYYNGEERAKGNILERFSAQQFPDLHSELNLSSLELGDSALYFCASSPLQVSYNSPLHFGNGTRLTVT.